These T cell receptor beta chains were read from a single sample in a study of response to subunit inactivated influenza vaccine. TCRdb itself ran the RT-PCR reads through MiXCR, one entry per CDR3 protein. The sample comprises 450,000 to 700,000 distinct CDR3 sequences, approximately 14% of which are singletons, and roughly 11% rests with the top ten. This specimen consisted of PBMCs from blood, obtained less than 13 days after vaccination. The receptors were sampled from a man aged 45-60 years who received an inactivated influenza vaccine. The conserved cysteine and the conserved F or W are not part of the CDR3 here. A D gene is named only where the DNA matches it firmly. Not every row has a clone size; where given, it reads once, few, many or a size class.

D | J | V | size | length | CDR3
NA | TRBJ2-3 | TRBV27 | NA | 14 | ASNSFMVFSTDTQY
NA | TRBJ2-6 | TRBV6-5 | NA | 13 | ASSLTSAGANVLT
TRBD1 | TRBJ2-2 | TRBV6-5 | NA | 14 | ASSYSQGADTGELF
NA | TRBJ1-1 | TRBV7-8 | NA | 11 | ASSLTLDTEAF
NA | TRBJ1-1 | TRBV5-1 | few | 12 | ASSLETAGTEAF
NA | TRBJ2-3 | TRBV7-9 | many | 12 | ASSLAGHTDTQY
TRBD1 | TRBJ1-2 | TRBV29-1 | few | 11 | SVEDRKSYGYT
TRBD1 | TRBJ2-7 | TRBV20-1 | NA | 12 | SPLKETGFNEQY
NA | TRBJ2-5 | TRBV7-2 | NA | 12 | ASSLGGGKKTQY
TRBD1 | TRBJ2-1 | TRBV20-1 | few | 12 | SAFRDRFPNEQF
NA | TRBJ2-5 | TRBV27 | many | 15 | ASSRDRPLIPGETQY
TRBD1 | TRBJ2-1 | TRBV3-1 | NA | 12 | ASSQLDRRNEQF
NA | TRBJ2-5 | TRBV3-1 | few | 12 | ASSPLEGSGTQY
NA | TRBJ2-7 | TRBV6-1 | few | 10 | ASKRGFYEQY
NA | TRBJ2-1 | TRBV7-6 | few | 14 | ASSQGVFGLYNEQF
TRBD2 | TRBJ2-1 | TRBV11-2 | many | 11 | ASSLGSWGGQF
NA | TRBJ2-6 | TRBV12-3/TRBV12-4 | many | 13 | ASILGGSGANVLT
NA | TRBJ1-4 | TRBV28 | once | 13 | ASSGGESTNEKLF
NA | TRBJ2-7 | TRBV7-8 | NA | 13 | ASSLEESRSYEQY
TRBD2 | TRBJ2-1 | TRBV27 | many | 15 | ASSLTSGGYSYNEQF
TRBD1 | TRBJ2-1 | TRBV18 | NA | 13 | ASSRGTGTYNEQF
TRBD2 | TRBJ2-1 | TRBV12-3/TRBV12-4 | few | 11 | ASNKGTSNEQF
NA | TRBJ2-5 | TRBV4-1 | NA | 13 | ASSLLFKLQETQY
NA | TRBJ2-2 | TRBV28 | few | 14 | ASSFRSALNTGELF
NA | TRBJ2-1 | TRBV7-9 | few | 10 | ASSQDRGEQF
NA | TRBJ1-1 | TRBV7-9 | NA | 13 | ASSFGGGANTEAF
NA | TRBJ2-2 | TRBV27 | NA | 14 | ASSPRTTSNTGELF
NA | TRBJ2-7 | TRBV28 | NA | 12 | ASRTGTSASEQY
NA | TRBJ2-4 | TRBV15 | few | 10 | ATSRGENIQY
TRBD1 | TRBJ2-3 | TRBV4-1 | few | 13 | ASSHPGQGLDTQY
TRBD2 | TRBJ2-1 | TRBV28 | NA | 15 | ATAGLAGLKSGNEQF
NA | TRBJ2-1 | TRBV12-3/TRBV12-4 | few | 11 | ASRPIGGAEQF
TRBD1 | TRBJ2-3 | TRBV3-1 | few | 13 | ASSQGTGPGDTQY
NA | TRBJ1-1 | TRBV6-2/TRBV6-3 | many | 10 | ASSTVNTEAF
NA | TRBJ2-2 | TRBV7-2 | NA | 13 | ASSLAGGGVGELF
NA | TRBJ2-7 | TRBV3-1 | few | 12 | ASSQRTSLGEQY
NA | TRBJ2-7 | TRBV27 | NA | 13 | ASSPIGGSSEEQY
NA | TRBJ1-5 | TRBV7-6 | few | 14 | ASSLDPRGLDQPQH
NA | TRBJ2-5 | TRBV7-9 | few | 15 | ASSLGRSRGREETQY
TRBD1 | TRBJ1-1 | TRBV10-3 | NA | 15 | AISEGKQGAVITEAF
NA | TRBJ2-7 | TRBV4-3 | few | 13 | ASSQDIVRDYEQY
NA | TRBJ2-3 | TRBV12-3/TRBV12-4 | few | 12 | ASRPQAITDTQY
NA | TRBJ1-2 | TRBV6-2/TRBV6-3 | few | 11 | ASGDSSHSGYT
NA | TRBJ2-3 | TRBV24-1 | few | 13 | ATSDLTGSTDTQY
TRBD2 | TRBJ2-1 | TRBV11-2 | few | 16 | ASSFTGTFREVGNEQF
NA | TRBJ2-3 | TRBV11-2 | NA | 14 | ASSLGPGWGTDTQY
NA | TRBJ1-1 | TRBV7-2 | few | 12 | ASSQQGMNTEAF
TRBD1 | TRBJ1-6 | TRBV11-2 | NA | 13 | ASSLGTGGHSPLH
TRBD1 | TRBJ2-7 | TRBV3-1 | NA | 12 | ASSQQGANYEQY
NA | TRBJ2-2 | TRBV15 | NA | 13 | ATSRDKGVSGELF
NA | TRBJ1-1 | TRBV10-3 | NA | 12 | AITQEWGGAEAF